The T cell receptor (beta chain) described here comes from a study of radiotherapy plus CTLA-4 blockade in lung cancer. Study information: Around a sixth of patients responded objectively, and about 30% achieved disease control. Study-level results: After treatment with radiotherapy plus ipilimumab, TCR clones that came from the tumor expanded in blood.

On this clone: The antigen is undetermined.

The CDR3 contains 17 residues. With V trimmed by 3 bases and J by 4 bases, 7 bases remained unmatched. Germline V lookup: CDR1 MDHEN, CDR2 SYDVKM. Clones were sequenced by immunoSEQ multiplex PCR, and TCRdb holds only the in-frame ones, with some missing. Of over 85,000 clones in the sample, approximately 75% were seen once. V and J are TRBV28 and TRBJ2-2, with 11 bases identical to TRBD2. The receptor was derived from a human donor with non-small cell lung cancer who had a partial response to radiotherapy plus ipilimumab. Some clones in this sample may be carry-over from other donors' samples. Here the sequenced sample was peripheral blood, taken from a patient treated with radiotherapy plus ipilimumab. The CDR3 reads CASSFATGTSGTGELFF. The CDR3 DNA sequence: TGTGCCAGCAGTTTCGCTACCGGGACTAGCGGCACCGGGGAGCTGTTTTTT.